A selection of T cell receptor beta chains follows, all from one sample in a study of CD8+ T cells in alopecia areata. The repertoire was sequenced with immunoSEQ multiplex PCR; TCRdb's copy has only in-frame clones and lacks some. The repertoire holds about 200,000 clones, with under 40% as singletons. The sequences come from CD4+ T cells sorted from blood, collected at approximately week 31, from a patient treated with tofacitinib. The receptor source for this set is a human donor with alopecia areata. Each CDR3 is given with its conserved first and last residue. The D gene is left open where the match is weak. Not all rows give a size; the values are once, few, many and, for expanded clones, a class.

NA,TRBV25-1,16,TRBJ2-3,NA,TGTGCCAGCACTGGTGAGGGGCGGAGGGGCACAGATACGCAGTATTTT,CASTGEGRRGTDTQYF
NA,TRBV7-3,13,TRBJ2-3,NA,TGTGCCAGCAGAGCTGCGAGCGCAGATACGCAGTATTTT,CASRAASADTQYF
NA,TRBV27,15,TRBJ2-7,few,TGTGCCAGCAGTTTCTCAGGGGTAGGATCCTACGAGCAGTACTTC,CASSFSGVGSYEQYF
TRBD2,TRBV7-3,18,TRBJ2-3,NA,TGTGCCAGCAGCTTGGGACTAGCGGGACCGGCTTCCACAGATACGCAGTATTTT,CASSLGLAGPASTDTQYF
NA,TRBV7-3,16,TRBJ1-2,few,TGTGCCAGCAGCTTAACACGGGGGGCGGCGACTTTGGGCTACACCTTC,CASSLTRGAATLGYTF
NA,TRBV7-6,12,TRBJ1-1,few,TGTGCCAGCAGCTCACCCGCGACTGAAGCTTTCTTT,CASSSPATEAFF
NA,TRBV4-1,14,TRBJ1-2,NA,TGCGCCAGCAGCGGACAGCAACTTAACTATGGCTACACCTTC,CASSGQQLNYGYTF
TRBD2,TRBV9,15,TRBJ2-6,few,TGTGCCAGCAGCCGACGGGGGGCTGGGGCCAACGTCCTGACTTTC,CASSRRGAGANVLTF
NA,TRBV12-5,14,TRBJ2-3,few,TGTGCTAGTGGTCCACCGACAGGAACAGATACGCAGTATTTT,CASGPPTGTDTQYF
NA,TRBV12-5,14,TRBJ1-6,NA,TGTGCTAGTGGTAAATTGGGGGGCAATTCACCCCTCCACTTT,CASGKLGGNSPLHF
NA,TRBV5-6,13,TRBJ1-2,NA,TGTGCCAGCACTATGGGGGGCACAGATGGCTACACCTTC,CASTMGGTDGYTF
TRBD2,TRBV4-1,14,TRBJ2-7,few,TGCGCCAGCAGCCGGGTCGGCGGGAGCTACGAGCAGTACTTC,CASSRVGGSYEQYF
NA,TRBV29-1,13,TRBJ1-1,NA,TGCAGCGTTCGGGCAGAGCTGCGTACTGAAGCTTTCTTT,CSVRAELRTEAFF
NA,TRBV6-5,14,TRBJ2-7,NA,TGTGCCAGCAGTTACTCAGCAGAAGGCTACGAGCAGTACTTC,CASSYSAEGYEQYF
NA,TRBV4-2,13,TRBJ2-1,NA,TGTGCCAGCAGCCAAGATCCAGCGGGCGAGCAGTTCTTC,CASSQDPAGEQFF
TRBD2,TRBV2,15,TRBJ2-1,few,TGTGCCAGCAGTGAGGGGACTAGCGGATACAATGAGCAGTTCTTC,CASSEGTSGYNEQFF
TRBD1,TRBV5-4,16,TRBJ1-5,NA,TGTGCCAGCAGCCGACAGGGGGTCGGGGGCAATCAGCCCCAGCATTTT,CASSRQGVGGNQPQHF
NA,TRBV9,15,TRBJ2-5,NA,TGTGCCAGCAGCACCCAGACTAGGGCTGAAGAGACCCAGTACTTC,CASSTQTRAEETQYF
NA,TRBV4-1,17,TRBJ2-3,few,TGCGCCAGCAGCCACACCGACGGCATCCCCCTTGGAGATACGCAGTATTTT,CASSHTDGIPLGDTQYF
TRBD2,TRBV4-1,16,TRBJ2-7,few,TGCGCCAGCAGCCAAACTAGCGGGGGGTCCTCCTACGAGCAGTACTTC,CASSQTSGGSSYEQYF
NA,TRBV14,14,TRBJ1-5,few,TGTGCCAGCAGCCAAGTCGACCACAATCAGCCCCAGCATTTT,CASSQVDHNQPQHF
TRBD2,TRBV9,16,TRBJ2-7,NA,TGTGCCAGCAGCTTAGGACCGGGGGGAACAGGTGGCGAGCAGTACTTC,CASSLGPGGTGGEQYF
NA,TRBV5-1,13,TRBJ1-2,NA,TGCGCCAGCAGCTGGGACACCACCTATGGCTACACCTTC,CASSWDTTYGYTF
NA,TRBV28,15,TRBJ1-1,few,TGTGCCAGCAGTCCTCCGAGGGGTTCGAACACTGAAGCTTTCTTT,CASSPPRGSNTEAFF
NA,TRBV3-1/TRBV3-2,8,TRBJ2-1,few,TGTGCCAAACCCGATGCGTTCTTC,CAKPDAFF
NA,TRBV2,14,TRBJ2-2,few,TGTGCCAGCAGAAGGGGCAGGGCGGCCGGGGAGCTGTTTTTT,CASRRGRAAGELFF
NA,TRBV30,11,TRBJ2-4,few,TGTGCCTGGAGCGGACAGAACATTCAGTACTTC,CAWSGQNIQYF